A selection of T cell receptor beta chains follows, all from one sample in a study of human T cells and chemical hapten exposure. TCRdb reprocessed the RACE reads with MiXCR, giving one entry per CDR3 protein. The data contain 100,000 to 150,000 distinct CDR3 sequences, about an eighth of them singletons. The specimen was whole blood, collected in connection with sensitization to the hapten diphenylcyclopropenone (DPC). The receptors come from a young man with alopecia areata. Some clones in this sample may be carry-over from other donors' samples. CDR3s include the opening cysteine and the closing phenylalanine or tryptophan. Fields, in order: CDR3 length, D gene, clone size, V gene, J gene, CDR3 protein, CDR3 DNA. D genes are given only for firm matches. Only some rows state a clone size, as once, few, many or a class for expanded clones.

length: 15
D: .
size: many
V: TRBV20-1
J: TRBJ1-1
CDR3: CSARDMRGFDTEAFF
DNA: TGCAGTGCTAGAGATATGAGAGGGTTCGACACTGAAGCTTTCTTT

length: 12
D: .
size: .
V: TRBV3-1
J: TRBJ1-3
CDR3: CASSQVGNTIYF
DNA: TGTGCCAGCAGCCAAGTTGGAAACACCATATATTTT

length: 15
D: .
size: .
V: TRBV18
J: TRBJ1-6
CDR3: CASSPTGSENSPLHF
DNA: TGTGCCAGCTCCCCAACAGGGAGCGAGAACTCACCCCTCCACTTT

length: 13
D: .
size: few
V: TRBV7-3
J: TRBJ2-3
CDR3: CASPRPDTDTQYF
DNA: TGTGCCAGCCCCCGACCGGACACAGATACGCAGTATTTT

length: 12
D: .
size: .
V: TRBV28
J: TRBJ2-1
CDR3: CASRRDYNEQFF
DNA: TGTGCCAGCAGGCGGGACTACAATGAGCAGTTCTTC

length: 14
D: .
size: many
V: TRBV7-9
J: TRBJ1-4
CDR3: CASSLDSFNEKLFF
DNA: TGTGCCAGCAGCTTAGACAGCTTTAATGAAAAACTGTTTTTT

length: 15
D: .
size: few
V: TRBV28
J: TRBJ2-3
CDR3: CASNRRARGTDTQYF
DNA: TGTGCCAGCAACCGCAGGGCTCGGGGCACAGATACGCAGTATTTT

length: 12
D: .
size: many
V: TRBV7-9
J: TRBJ2-3
CDR3: CASSFGADTQYF
DNA: TGTGCCAGCAGCTTTGGAGCGGATACGCAGTATTTT

length: 16
D: .
size: few
V: TRBV6-5
J: TRBJ1-5
CDR3: CASSRIGGRGGQPQHF
DNA: TGTGCCAGCAGCCGCATCGGGGGAAGGGGCGGTCAGCCCCAGCATTTT

length: 17
D: TRBD2
size: few
V: TRBV15
J: TRBJ2-1
CDR3: CATSREGLGEGYNEQFF
DNA: TGTGCCACCAGCCGGGAGGGGCTCGGCGAGGGCTACAATGAGCAGTTCTTC

length: 16
D: .
size: few
V: TRBV7-2
J: TRBJ1-5
CDR3: CASSPHSGTSNQPQHF
DNA: TGTGCCAGCAGCCCCCACAGTGGGACCTCGAACCAGCCCCAGCATTTT

length: 13
D: .
size: few
V: TRBV29-1
J: TRBJ2-1
CDR3: CSGTRSSYNEQFF
DNA: TGCAGCGGGACCCGGTCCAGCTACAATGAGCAGTTCTTC

length: 15
D: TRBD2
size: few
V: TRBV6-1
J: TRBJ2-3
CDR3: CASSVTSGITDTQYF
DNA: TGTGCCAGCAGTGTGACTAGCGGAATTACAGATACGCAGTATTTT

length: 17
D: TRBD2
size: few
V: TRBV11-2
J: TRBJ2-3
CDR3: CASSLRISGGQTDTQYF
DNA: TGTGCCAGCAGCTTACGGATTAGCGGGGGGCAGACTGATACGCAGTATTTT

length: 17
D: TRBD1
size: few
V: TRBV6-2/TRBV6-3
J: TRBJ1-5
CDR3: CASSYHQDRRGRQPQHF
DNA: TGTGCCAGCAGTTACCACCAGGACAGGAGAGGGAGACAGCCCCAGCATTTT

length: 11
D: .
size: many
V: TRBV5-4
J: TRBJ1-1
CDR3: CAIHLNTEAFF
DNA: TGTGCCATCCACCTGAACACTGAAGCTTTCTTT

length: 17
D: TRBD1
size: many
V: TRBV20-1
J: TRBJ1-2
CDR3: CSASGYPDYRGRDGYTF
DNA: TGCAGTGCTAGTGGATATCCTGATTACAGGGGGCGCGATGGCTACACCTTC

length: 14
D: TRBD1
size: many
V: TRBV18
J: TRBJ1-1
CDR3: CASSPTGTNTEAFF
DNA: TGTGCCAGCTCACCGACAGGGACGAACACTGAAGCTTTCTTT

length: 15
D: .
size: few
V: TRBV20-1
J: TRBJ1-2
CDR3: CITPKSGGVNYGYTF
DNA: TGCATCACCCCAAAGTCCGGGGGTGTTAACTATGGCTACACCTTC

length: 13
D: .
size: many
V: TRBV6-5
J: TRBJ2-5
CDR3: CASSEDSGETQYF
DNA: TGTGCCAGCAGCGAGGACAGTGGGGAGACCCAGTACTTC

length: 13
D: .
size: .
V: TRBV12-3/TRBV12-4
J: TRBJ1-2
CDR3: CASSFRDNYGYTF
DNA: TGTGCCAGCAGTTTTAGGGATAACTATGGCTACACCTTC

length: 14
D: .
size: .
V: TRBV27
J: TRBJ1-1
CDR3: CASSLRGGRTEAFF
DNA: TGTGCCAGCAGTTTAAGGGGGGGCCGGACTGAAGCTTTCTTT